The clone carrying this TCR beta chain has only one observation. Its antigen remains unidentified. Using immunoSEQ multiplex PCR, the repertoire was profiled, and TCRdb retains in-frame clones only, with some absent. Of more than 20,000 clones detected, about four fifths appear once; the ten largest clones hold less than 45%. Germline CDR1 reads MNHEY; CDR2 reads SMNVEV (reference sequence). Losses at the gene ends were 5 bases for V and 4 bases for J; bases not matched to a gene: 14. There are 17 residues in the CDR3. The data are from a study of vaccination effects on CD4 cells after COVID-19. Viral peptide pools were used in the ViraFEST assay to expand antigen-specific CD4+ T cells, and sequencing came afterward. At the end of about ten days of culture, CD4+ T cells were isolated. The person acquired a PCR-confirmed SARS-CoV-2 infection between March and December 2020.

The chain employs TRBV27 and TRBJ1-2; 9 bases fit TRBD1. Sequences were derived from CD4+ T cells from PBMCs cultured with a peptide pool, sampled before COVID-19 vaccination. The source is a human donor who had a prior SARS-CoV-2 infection. The CDR3 bases are TGTGCCAGCAGTGCATACAGGGGGCGCGTTTCTGGCTATGGCTACACCTTC. Residues: CASSAYRGRVSGYGYTF.